One T cell receptor (beta chain) is described in this entry. This clone was recorded once. Its antigen is still unknown. No quality values exist for individual bases; no much larger clone is one base distant. Trimming removed 4 bases from V and 6 bases from J, leaving 14 bases between the germline ends. Spanning cysteine to phenylalanine, the CDR3 consists of 14 amino acids. Only the CDR3 DNA stays, 42 bases, in frame from base 1. The germline V gene gives CDR1 as MDHEN and CDR2 as SYDVKM. The sample's treatment or condition label is to be understood as: oral pan-JAK inhibitor, 5-10 mg twice daily. Peripheral blood and lesional scalp punch biopsies were obtained from patients with alopecia areata. PBMCs were isolated by density centrifugation and stained for CD3, CD4 and CD8, after which CD4+ and CD8+ T cells were sorted on a FACSAria. The method was the immunoSEQ multiplex PCR assay. RNA was extracted from all samples and reverse transcribed into cDNA, which served as template for TCR sequencing. First-strand cDNA was synthesized using SuperScript III with a 2:1 mix of oligo-dT and random hexamers. Amplification bias was assessed with a synthetic immune receptor repertoire, and residual bias was removed computationally. The authors processed their data as follows. Raw reads were preprocessed to remove errors, and CDR3 was defined according to IMGT conventions as the region from the conserved cysteine to phenylalanine. Clonality was computed by normalizing Shannon entropy by log2 of the number of productive unique TCRs and subtracting the result from 1. Scalp TCRbeta sequences were cross-referenced with sorted blood CD4 and CD8 repertoires so that the CD4 or CD8 identity of scalp clones could be inferred. Imported from immuneACCESS, the table was reduced by TCRdb to in-frame sequences with V and J called. These copies leave out some clones; in studies compared against another copy, an unresolved V gene accounts for under half, and the cause of the remainder is not known. That table furnishes V, J and clone size, whereas the DNA furnished D and trimming. The table for this sample lists fewer than 250,000 clones; around two fifths of them were counted only once. Of the sample, roughly 2.6% is held by the ten largest clones.

The sample comes from a study of CD8+ T cells in alopecia areata (dated by TCRdb to the late 2010s). For the wider study: The treated patients, all with moderate-to-severe alopecia areata, were enrolled in an open-label pilot trial of oral tofacitinib given at 5 to 10 mg twice daily. Patients stayed on tofacitinib for 6 to 18 months and then had 6 months of follow-up off drug so that delayed response and recurrence could be assessed. The SALT score, which quantifies the percentage of affected scalp surface area, was used to measure disease severity in treated patients. In both human patients and the C3H/HeJ mouse model, the study applied high-throughput TCRbeta sequencing to look at T cell clonal expansion in alopecia areata. Human TCRbeta sequencing covered scalp tissue and sorted CD4+ and CD8+ peripheral blood T cells from patchy and totalis/universalis alopecia areata patients and healthy controls. Tofacitinib-treated patients had biopsies at baseline and at 4 and 24 weeks of treatment, with a later scalp biopsy in several patients. Scalp clonality was compared across normal scalp (n=4), patchy alopecia areata scalp (n=8), and alopecia totalis/universalis scalp (n=8). RNA was extracted with the PAXgene miRNA kit for fixed scalp, the miRNeasy kit for PBMCs, and the RNeasy kit for mouse skin. immunoSEQ multiplex PCR using 35 Vbeta forward primers and 13 Jbeta reverse primers was used to amplify TCRbeta CDR3 regions.

Broad study findings and their caveats: Shared TCR sequences between patients were less evident than in mice, which may be partly attributable to HLA diversity in the patient population. Compared with normal scalp, lesional scalp had higher clonality and more expanded CD8+ clones, particularly in alopecia totalis/universalis, a pattern that suggests antigenic drive. The treated cohort was small, with a single nonresponder, so links between baseline CD8+ expansion and response need larger studies. Scalp TCR repertoire analysis is complicated because resident alphabeta T cells in normal human skin are also sequenced, whereas mouse skin is dominated by gammadelta T cells. Many expanded lesional clones were found to persist in scalp and blood during tofacitinib treatment, and relapse after treatment cessation may be partly explained by this persistence. Tofacitinib significantly lowered scalp clonality and the number of expanded CD8+ clones among the top 100 scalp clones.

The sequence links TRBV28 to TRBJ2-3; the D gene is possibly TRBD1 or TRBD2, each agreeing over 5 bases. This sample comprised CD4+ T cells sorted from blood, obtained at approximately week 36, from a patient treated with tofacitinib. This sequence was found in a human donor with alopecia areata. The CDR3 corresponds to CASSWQWGTDTQYF. At the DNA level, the sequence is TGTGCCAGCAGTTGGCAGTGGGGGACGGATACGCAGTATTTT.